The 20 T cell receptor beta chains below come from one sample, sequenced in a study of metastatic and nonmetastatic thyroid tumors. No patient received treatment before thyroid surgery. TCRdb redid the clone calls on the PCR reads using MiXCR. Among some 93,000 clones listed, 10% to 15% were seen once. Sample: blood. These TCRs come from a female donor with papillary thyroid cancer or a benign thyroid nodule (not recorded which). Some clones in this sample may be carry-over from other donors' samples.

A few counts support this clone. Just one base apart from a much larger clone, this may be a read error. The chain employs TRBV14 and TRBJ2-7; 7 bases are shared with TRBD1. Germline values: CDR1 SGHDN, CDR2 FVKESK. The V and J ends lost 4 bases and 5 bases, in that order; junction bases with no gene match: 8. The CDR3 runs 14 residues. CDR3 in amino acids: CASSPLGTVHEQYF. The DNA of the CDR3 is TGTGCCAGCAGCCCCCTCGGGACAGTCCACGAGCAGTACTTC. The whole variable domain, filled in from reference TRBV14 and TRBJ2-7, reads EAGVTQFPSHSVIEKGQTVTLRCDPISGHDNLYWYRRVMGKEIKFLLHFVKESKQDESGMPNNRFLAERTGGTYSTLKVQPAELEDSGVYFCASSPLGTVHEQYFGPGTRLTVT.

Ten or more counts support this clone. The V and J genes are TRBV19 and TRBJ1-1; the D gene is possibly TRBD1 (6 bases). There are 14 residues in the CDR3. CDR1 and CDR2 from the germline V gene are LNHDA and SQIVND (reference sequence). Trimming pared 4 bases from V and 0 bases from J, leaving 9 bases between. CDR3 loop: CASSNRQVNTEAFF. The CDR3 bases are TGTGCCAGTAGTAACAGACAGGTGAACACTGAAGCTTTCTTT.

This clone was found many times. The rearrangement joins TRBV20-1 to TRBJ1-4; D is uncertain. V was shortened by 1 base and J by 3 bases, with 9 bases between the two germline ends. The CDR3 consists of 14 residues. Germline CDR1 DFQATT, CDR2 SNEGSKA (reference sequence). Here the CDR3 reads CSARGWGANEKLFF. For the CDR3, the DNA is TGCAGTGCTAGAGGTTGGGGTGCTAATGAAAAACTGTTTTTT.

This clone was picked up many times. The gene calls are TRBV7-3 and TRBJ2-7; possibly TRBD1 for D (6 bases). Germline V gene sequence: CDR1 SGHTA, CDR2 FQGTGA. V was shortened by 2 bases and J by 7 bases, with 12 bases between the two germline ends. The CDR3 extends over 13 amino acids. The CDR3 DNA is TGTGCCAGCAGCTTATTCGACAGGTCGGAGCAGTACTTC. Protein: CASSLFDRSEQYF.

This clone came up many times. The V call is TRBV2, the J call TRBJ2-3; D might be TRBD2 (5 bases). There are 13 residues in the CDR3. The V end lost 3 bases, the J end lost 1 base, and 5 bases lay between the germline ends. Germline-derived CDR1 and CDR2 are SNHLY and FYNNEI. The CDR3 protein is CASSERGTDTQYF. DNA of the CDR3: TGTGCCAGCAGTGAGCGGGGCACAGATACGCAGTATTTT. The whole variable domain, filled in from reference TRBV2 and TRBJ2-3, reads EPEVTQTPSHQVTQMGQEVILRCVPISNHLYFYWYRQILGQKVEFLVSFYNNEISEKSEIFDDQFSVERPDGSNFTLKIRSTKLEDSAMYFCASSERGTDTQYFGPGTRLTVL.

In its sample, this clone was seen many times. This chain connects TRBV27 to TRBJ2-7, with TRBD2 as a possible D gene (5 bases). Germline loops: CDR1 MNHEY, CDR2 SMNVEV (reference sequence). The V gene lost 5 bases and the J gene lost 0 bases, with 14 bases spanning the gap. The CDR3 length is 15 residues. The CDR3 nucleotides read TGTGCCAGCAGTCCGATAAGCGGAAACTCCTACGAGCAGTACTTC. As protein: CASSPISGNSYEQYF.

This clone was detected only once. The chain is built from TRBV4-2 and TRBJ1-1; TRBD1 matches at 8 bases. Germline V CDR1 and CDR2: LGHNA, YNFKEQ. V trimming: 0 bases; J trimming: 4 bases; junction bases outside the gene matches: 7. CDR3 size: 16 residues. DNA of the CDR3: TGTGCCAGCAGCCAAGAACCAGGGGGCGGGATCACTGAAGCTTTCTTT. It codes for CASSQEPGGGITEAFF.

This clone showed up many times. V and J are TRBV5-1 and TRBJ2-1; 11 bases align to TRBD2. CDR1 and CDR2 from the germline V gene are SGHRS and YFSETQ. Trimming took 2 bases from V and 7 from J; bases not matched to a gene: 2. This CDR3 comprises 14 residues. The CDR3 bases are TGCGCCAGCAGCTTTAGCGGGAGGGGGAATGAGCAGTTCTTC. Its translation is CASSFSGRGNEQFF.

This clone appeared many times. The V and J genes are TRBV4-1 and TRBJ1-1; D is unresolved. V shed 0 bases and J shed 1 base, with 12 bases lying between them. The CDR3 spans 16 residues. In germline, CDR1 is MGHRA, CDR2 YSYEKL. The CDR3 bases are TGCGCCAGCAGCCAAGATCGTTACAGACAGAACACTGAAGCTTTCTTT. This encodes CASSQDRYRQNTEAFF.

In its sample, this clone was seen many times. The DNA of the CDR3 is TGTGCCAGCAGCCGCATAGAGCTAGCAGGTCGGGTAAATGAGCAGTTCTTC. Residues: CASSRIELAGRVNEQFF. The rearrangement links TRBV6-2 or TRBV6-3 to TRBJ2-1; TRBD2 might be the D (5 bases). Germline CDR1 reads MNHEY; CDR2 reads SVGEGT. V lost 6 bases, J lost 7 bases, and 25 bases lay in between. The CDR3 has 17 amino acids.

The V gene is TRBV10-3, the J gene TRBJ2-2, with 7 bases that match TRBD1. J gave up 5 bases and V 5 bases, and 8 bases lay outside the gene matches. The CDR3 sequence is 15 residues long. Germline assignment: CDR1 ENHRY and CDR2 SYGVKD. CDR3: CAISFTGAGTGELFF. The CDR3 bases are TGTGCCATCAGTTTTACAGGGGCTGGGACCGGGGAGCTGTTTTTT.

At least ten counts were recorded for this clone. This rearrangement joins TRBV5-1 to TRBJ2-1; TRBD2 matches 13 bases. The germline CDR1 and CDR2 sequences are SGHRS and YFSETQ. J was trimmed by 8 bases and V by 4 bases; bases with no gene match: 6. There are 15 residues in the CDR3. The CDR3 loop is CASSVTSGRTYEQFF. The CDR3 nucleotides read TGCGCCAGCAGCGTGACTAGCGGGAGGACCTATGAGCAGTTCTTC. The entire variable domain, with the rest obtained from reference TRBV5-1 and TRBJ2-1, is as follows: KAGVTQTPRYLIKTRGQQVTLSCSPISGHRSVSWYQQTPGQGLQFLFEYFSETQRNKGNFPGRFSGRQFSNSRSEMNVSTLELGDSALYLCASSVTSGRTYEQFFGPGTRLTVL.

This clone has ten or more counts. The CDR3 DNA sequence: TGCGCCAGCAGCCCTAAGATCCCCCTAGCGGGGAGCTCCTACAATGAGCAGTTCTTC. Translated, it gives CASSPKIPLAGSSYNEQFF. The V and J genes are TRBV4-1 and TRBJ2-1, with 9 bases that match TRBD2. CDR3 length: 19 residues. Losses at the gene ends were 4 bases for V and 0 bases for J; bases not matched to a gene: 13. Germline V gives CDR1 MGHRA, CDR2 YSYEKL.

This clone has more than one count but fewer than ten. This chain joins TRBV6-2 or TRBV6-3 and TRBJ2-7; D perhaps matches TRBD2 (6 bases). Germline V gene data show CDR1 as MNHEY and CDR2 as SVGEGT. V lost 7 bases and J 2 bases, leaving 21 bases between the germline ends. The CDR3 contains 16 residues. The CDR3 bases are TGTGCCAGCAACCAGTCCGGTGGGAGGACCGCCTACGAGCAGTACTTC. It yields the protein CASNQSGGRTAYEQYF.

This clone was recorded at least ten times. The CDR3 region is CASSEGTRAPYEQYF. CDR3 coding DNA: TGTGCCAGCAGTGAAGGGACTAGAGCCCCCTACGAGCAGTACTTC. The chain has TRBV2 and TRBJ2-7; 7 nucleotides line up with TRBD2. Per the germline V gene, CDR1 is SNHLY and CDR2 is FYNNEI. With 1 base clipped from V and 2 bases from J, the junction kept 5 bases outside the gene matches. The CDR3 has 15 amino acids.

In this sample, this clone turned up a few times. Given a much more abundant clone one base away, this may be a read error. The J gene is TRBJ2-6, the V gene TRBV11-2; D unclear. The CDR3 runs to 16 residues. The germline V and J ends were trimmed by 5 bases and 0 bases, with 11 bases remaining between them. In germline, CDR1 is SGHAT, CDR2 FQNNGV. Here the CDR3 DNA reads TGTGCCAGCAGCGCCGGCAGTTGCTCTGGGGCCAACGTCCTGACTTTC. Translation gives CASSAGSCSGANVLTF.

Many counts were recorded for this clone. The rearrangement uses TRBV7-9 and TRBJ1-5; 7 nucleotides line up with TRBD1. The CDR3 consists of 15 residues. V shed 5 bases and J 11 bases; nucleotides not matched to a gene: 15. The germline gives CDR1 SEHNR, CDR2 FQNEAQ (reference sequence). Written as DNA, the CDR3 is TGTGCCAGCAGCGCCAGGGACAGCCCAGAATGGTCCCAGCATTTT. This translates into CASSARDSPEWSQHF.

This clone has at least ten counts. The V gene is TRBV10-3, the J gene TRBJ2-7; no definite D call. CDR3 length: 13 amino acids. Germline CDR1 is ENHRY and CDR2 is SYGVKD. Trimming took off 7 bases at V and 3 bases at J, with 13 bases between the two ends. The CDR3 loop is CAIKGARDYEQYF. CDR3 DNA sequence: TGTGCCATCAAGGGTGCTAGAGACTACGAGCAGTACTTC.

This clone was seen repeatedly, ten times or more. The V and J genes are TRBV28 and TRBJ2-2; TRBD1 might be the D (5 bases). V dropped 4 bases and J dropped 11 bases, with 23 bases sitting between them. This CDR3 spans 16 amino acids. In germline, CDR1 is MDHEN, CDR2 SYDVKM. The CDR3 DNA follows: TGTGCCAGCAGTTCCCCGGGTCAGGGAAAACTCGGCGAGCTGTTTTTT. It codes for CASSSPGQGKLGELFF.

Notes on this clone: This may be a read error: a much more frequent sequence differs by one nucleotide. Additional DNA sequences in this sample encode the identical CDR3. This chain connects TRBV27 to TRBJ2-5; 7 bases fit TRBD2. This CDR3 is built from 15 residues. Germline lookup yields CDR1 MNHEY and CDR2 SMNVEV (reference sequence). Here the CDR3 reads CASSALTGGTETQYF. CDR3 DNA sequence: TGTGCCAGCAGTGCCCTGACGGGAGGAACAGAGACACAGTACTTC.